These T cell receptor beta chains were read from a single sample in a study of neurological immune-mediated disorders. One entry per CDR3 protein, called by TCRdb with MiXCR from the 5' RACE reads. The sample lists 75,000 to 85,000 distinct CDR3 sequences, roughly 18% occurring once. The specimen was PBMCs. The receptors shown here come from a woman aged 35 to 49 in good health. CDR3s include the opening cysteine and the closing phenylalanine or tryptophan. A D gene is named only where the DNA matches it firmly. Rows may omit the clone size; those that give it use once, few, many or a size class.

CDR3,DNA,D,size,V,J
CASSSQVSGANVLTF,TGTGCCAGCTCATCACAGGTATCCGGGGCCAACGTCCTGACTTTC,NA,NA,TRBV18,TRBJ2-6
CASSPRDTEAFF,TGTGCCAGCTCACCGAGGGACACTGAAGCTTTCTTT,NA,many,TRBV18,TRBJ1-1
CASTSAGDGGELFF,TGTGCCAGCACTTCGGCAGGGGACGGCGGGGAGCTGTTTTTT,NA,many,TRBV6-2/TRBV6-3,TRBJ2-2
CASSLALAGGYEQYF,TGTGCCAGCAGCTTAGCGCTAGCGGGGGGATACGAGCAGTACTTC,TRBD2,many,TRBV7-2,TRBJ2-7
CASREVSAYGYTF,TGTGCCAGCAGGGAGGTGTCGGCCTATGGCTACACCTTC,NA,NA,TRBV6-5,TRBJ1-2
CASSVAGSGGAHTDTQYF,TGTGCCAGCAGCGTAGCTGGAAGCGGGGGGGCCCACACAGATACGCAGTATTTT,TRBD2,NA,TRBV9,TRBJ2-3
CSAPTGGNTEAFF,TGCAGTGCCCCGACAGGGGGGAACACTGAAGCTTTCTTT,TRBD1,many,TRBV20-1,TRBJ1-1
CASSYSSLEYNEQFF,TGTGCCAGCAGTTACTCGTCTCTCGAGTACAATGAGCAGTTCTTC,NA,NA,TRBV6-5,TRBJ2-1
CASSQEYGSVNTGELFF,TGTGCCAGCAGCCAAGAATACGGGAGCGTGAACACCGGGGAGCTGTTTTTT,NA,many,TRBV14,TRBJ2-2
CASSPRPAETQYF,TGTGCCAGCAGCCCACGTCCCGCAGAGACCCAGTACTTC,NA,many,TRBV7-2,TRBJ2-5
CASSSSDREGLAFF,TGTGCCAGCAGCTCGTCCGACAGGGAGGGTTTGGCTTTCTTT,TRBD1,many,TRBV3-1,TRBJ1-1
CASTNFGGPTYNEQFF,TGTGCCAGCACGAACTTCGGGGGGCCCACCTACAATGAGCAGTTCTTC,NA,many,TRBV6-6,TRBJ2-1
CASSMAWGAGELFF,TGTGCCAGTAGTATGGCTTGGGGCGCCGGGGAGCTGTTTTTT,NA,many,TRBV19,TRBJ2-2
CASSDWRGTGELFF,TGTGCCAGCAGTGATTGGCGAGGAACCGGGGAGCTGTTTTTT,NA,many,TRBV2,TRBJ2-2
CASSSPRGTPRQYF,TGTGCCAGCAGCTCCCCCCGGGGGACTCCCCGTCAGTATTTT,NA,many,TRBV11-2,TRBJ2-3
CASSPGLDYGYTF,TGTGCCAGCAGCCCCGGGTTAGACTATGGCTACACCTTC,NA,many,TRBV7-9,TRBJ1-2
CATSPPINRGTEAFF,TGTGCCACCTCCCCCCCTATTAACAGGGGGACTGAAGCTTTCTTT,TRBD1,many,TRBV7-9,TRBJ1-1
CASSTRPLGTGYSPLHF,TGTGCCAGTAGTACCAGGCCTCTCGGGACAGGGTATTCACCCCTCCACTTT,TRBD1,few,TRBV19,TRBJ1-6
CASSLERQPHGRADTQYF,TGCGCCAGCAGCTTGGAGAGGCAGCCCCATGGAAGGGCAGATACGCAGTATTTT,NA,many,TRBV5-1,TRBJ2-3
CAWGVFSGYTF,TGTGCCTGGGGGGTCTTTAGTGGCTACACCTTC,NA,NA,TRBV30,TRBJ1-2
CASISLDGLNGYTF,TGTGCCAGCATCTCCTTGGACGGGCTCAATGGCTACACCTTC,NA,many,TRBV7-2,TRBJ1-2
CASRGEQPTYTQYF,TGTGCCAGCAGGGGGGAACAACCCACGTATACGCAGTATTTT,NA,many,TRBV6-2/TRBV6-3,TRBJ2-3
CASSYSSFTDTQYF,TGTGCCAGCAGTTATTCCAGCTTCACAGATACGCAGTATTTT,NA,many,TRBV12-3/TRBV12-4,TRBJ2-3
CASWTTNTDTQYF,TGTGCCAGTTGGACTACCAACACAGATACGCAGTATTTT,NA,many,TRBV6-1,TRBJ2-3
CSARDTGATSYNEQFF,TGCAGTGCTAGAGATACGGGGGCGACCTCCTACAATGAGCAGTTCTTC,NA,once,TRBV20-1,TRBJ2-1
CSALKPGLNSYNEQFF,TGCAGTGCTCTTAAACCGGGACTCAACTCCTACAATGAGCAGTTCTTC,NA,NA,TRBV20-1,TRBJ2-1
CASNPTPNQETQYF,TGTGCCAGCAACCCGACCCCTAACCAAGAGACCCAGTACTTC,NA,many,TRBV5-5,TRBJ2-5
CSASGGQGAMEAFF,TGCAGTGCTAGTGGGGGACAGGGGGCAATGGAAGCTTTCTTT,TRBD1,many,TRBV20-1,TRBJ1-1
CASSQQAVQETQYF,TGTGCCAGCAGCCAACAGGCTGTCCAAGAGACCCAGTACTTC,NA,many,TRBV3-1,TRBJ2-5
CASSSRLAGGKGEQFF,TGTGCCAGCAGCTCGCGCCTAGCGGGAGGAAAGGGTGAGCAGTTCTTC,TRBD2,NA,TRBV7-2,TRBJ2-1
CASRPPTGDAYGYTF,TGTGCCAGCAGGCCCCCGACAGGGGACGCCTATGGCTACACCTTC,TRBD1,many,TRBV7-2,TRBJ1-2
CASSRWEQDYGYTF,TGTGCCAGCAGCCGCTGGGAACAGGACTATGGCTACACCTTC,NA,many,TRBV7-8,TRBJ1-2
CASIGRLYNGYTF,TGTGCCAGCATAGGGCGACTGTATAATGGCTACACCTTC,NA,many,TRBV12-3/TRBV12-4,TRBJ1-2
CASSLTGDPYGYTF,TGTGCCAGCAGCTTGACAGGGGACCCCTATGGCTACACCTTC,TRBD1,many,TRBV7-2,TRBJ1-2
CASSPQAGTYGYTF,TGCGCCAGCAGCCCACAGGCCGGCACCTATGGCTACACCTTC,NA,many,TRBV5-1,TRBJ1-2
CATGEGREETQYF,TGTGCCACCGGAGAGGGGAGAGAGGAGACCCAGTACTTC,NA,NA,TRBV6-1,TRBJ2-5
CASSYSAGPQNIQYF,TGTGCCAGCAGTTACTCGGCAGGCCCCCAAAACATTCAGTACTTC,NA,NA,TRBV6-5,TRBJ2-4
CATSVTQGGKGYTF,TGTGCCACCAGCGTTACTCAGGGTGGTAAAGGCTACACCTTC,NA,many,TRBV15,TRBJ1-2
CASSSDRDDTGELFF,TGCGCCAGCAGCTCGGACAGGGACGACACCGGGGAGCTGTTTTTT,TRBD1,many,TRBV5-1,TRBJ2-2
CASSNGATDTQYF,TGTGCCAGCAGTAACGGAGCCACAGATACGCAGTATTTT,NA,many,TRBV12-3/TRBV12-4,TRBJ2-3